This T cell receptor beta chain was captured in a study of T cell responses to AZD1222 COVID-19 vaccine. V shed 0 bases and J shed 4 bases, with 12 bases lying between them. This CDR3 region has 15 residues. Germline CDR1 and CDR2: SEHNR and FQNEAQ (reference sequence). Repertoires were generated with immunoSEQ multiplex PCR, while TCRdb's copy carries only in-frame clones and drops some. The table records 200,000 to 300,000 clones, about 92% of them present only once. This clone was observed a single time. This TCR came from an adult in good health. Material: peripheral blood, obtained on day 0 of AZD1222 vaccination. The chain combines TRBV7-9 with TRBJ1-2; tentatively, D is TRBD1 (5 bases). The CDR3 region has the DNA TGTGCCAGCAGCTTAGCACCGACAGCCGTCTATGGCTACACCTTC. The encoded protein is CASSLAPTAVYGYTF.